This T cell receptor beta chain is from a study of blood T cell repertoires in COVID-19. Across the study: Whether acute or convalescent, the COVID-19 samples came from the United States, Italy and Spain. Sources were T cells, B-cell-depleted T cells, or PBMCs; the material itself was cDNA or gDNA.

Source study methods: Cell counts per sample came from amplifying reference gene primers. The method was immunoSEQ multiplex PCR; TCRdb's version includes in-frame clones alone and lacks a portion of them. That table is the source of V, J and clone size, and D and trimming were worked out from the DNA. Of 88,000 or so clones in the sample, approximately 86% were seen once. Germline CDR1 is MNHNS and CDR2 is SASEGT. V lost 4 bases and J lost 1; bases outside the gene matches: 6. The CDR3 covers 17 residues. The gene calls are TRBV6-1 and TRBJ2-3; 12 nucleotides match TRBD2. The receptor was derived from a man aged 60 to 69 with acute or convalescent COVID-19. The material sequenced was peripheral blood. CDR3: CASSATSGRSGTDTQYF. CDR3 coding DNA: TGTGCCAGCAGTGCAACTAGCGGGAGGTCGGGCACAGATACGCAGTATTTT.